One and the same sample provided the 9 T cell receptor beta chains below, sequenced in a study of OX40 agonist ivuxolimab in advanced cancers. Library method: the immunoSEQ multiplex PCR assay. TCRdb stores this immuneACCESS table with in-frame sequences only. Part of the clones is absent; in the studies checked, under half of the shortfall reflects unresolved V genes, and no reason is known for the rest. This sample gives roughly 70,000 clones in total; over 65% of them show up just once. The leading ten clones occupy about 0.68% of the sample. The sample consisted of CD4+ or CD8+ T cells sorted from blood, taken in a trial of the OX40 agonist ivuxolimab. These receptors were obtained from an adult with an advanced solid tumor such as melanoma, head and neck, liver or kidney cancer.

The CDR3 loop is CASSLVSRAGYDEQFF. The CDR3, as DNA: TGTGCCAGCAGCTTAGTTTCGAGGGCTGGTTACGATGAGCAGTTCTTC. The chain is built from TRBV7-2 and TRBJ2-1; tentatively, D is TRBD2 (5 bases). Germline values: CDR1 SGHTA, CDR2 FQGNSA. CDR3 length: 16 amino acids. Deletions cut 1 base from V and 8 bases from J, with 18 bases between.

The chain uses TRBV5-1 and TRBJ2-7; 9 bases match TRBD1. Unmatched junction bases numbered 8, after V lost 0 bases and J lost 7 bases. Germline-derived CDR1 and CDR2 are SGHRS and YFSETQ. The CDR3 covers 15 residues. The CDR3 loop reads CASSLEGQGVGEQYF. CDR3 DNA sequence: TGCGCCAGCAGCTTGGAGGGACAGGGCGTCGGAGAGCAGTACTTC.

The chain joins TRBV4-3 to TRBJ2-3; the match to TRBD2 covers 12 bases. The CDR3 has 21 residues. V gave up 0 bases and J gave up 4 bases; unmatched junction bases: 17. Germline V gene lookup returns CDR1 LGHNA and CDR2 YSLEER. CDR3 residues: CASSQDRVSASGGALADTQYF. Here the CDR3 DNA reads TGCGCCAGCAGCCAAGATCGGGTGTCCGCTAGCGGGGGGGCCTTGGCAGATACGCAGTATTTT.

The chain links TRBV5-4 to TRBJ1-2; D uncertain. From germline, CDR1 is SGHNT and CDR2 YYREEE (reference sequence). This CDR3 has 13 residues. Trimming pared 0 bases from V and 6 bases from J, leaving 9 bases between. CDR3 amino acids: CASSLASLDGYTF. DNA for the CDR3: TGTGCCAGCAGCTTGGCCAGCCTTGATGGCTACACCTTC.

Only one count was recorded for this clone. The rearrangement links TRBV9 to TRBJ2-1; D unresolved. The germline V gene has CDR1 SGDLS and CDR2 YYNGEE. Trimming left V 2 bases short and J 9 bases short, with 27 bases between. This CDR3 is 18 amino acids long. The CDR3 protein is CASSVPPIPITLLGEQFF. The CDR3 bases are TGTGCCAGCAGCGTTCCCCCCATCCCCATCACCCTCCTTGGTGAGCAGTTCTTC.

This sequence joins TRBV9 and TRBJ2-5; 8 bases agree with TRBD2. CDR1 and CDR2 (germline): SGDLS, YYNGEE. This CDR3 has 17 residues. V dropped 0 bases and J dropped 7; count of bases not matched to a gene: 14. The CDR3 DNA follows: TGTGCCAGCAGCGTAGCTAGTAGCGGGGCCTTCCCAGGGACCCAGTACTTC. It encodes CASSVASSGAFPGTQYF.

This chain joins TRBV5-5 and TRBJ2-1; D might be TRBD1 or TRBD2, each matching 5 bases. In germline, CDR1 is SGHKS, CDR2 YYEKEE (reference sequence). V lost 2 bases to trimming and J lost 3 bases, with 15 bases between them. The CDR3 is 16 residues long. The CDR3 coding sequence is TGTGCCAGCAGCTTTAGGGCCCGAGGGGTCTACAATGAGCAGTTCTTC. This encodes CASSFRARGVYNEQFF.

The rearrangement uses TRBV4-3 and TRBJ1-5; D uncertain. The CDR3 covers 16 residues. Looked up from germline, CDR1 is LGHNA and CDR2 is YSLEER. V was clipped by 0 bases and J by 3 bases, with 12 bases between them. CDR3 nucleotide sequence: TGCGCCAGCAGCCAAGATGTCCGGGGAAACAATCAGCCCCAGCATTTT. Its protein is CASSQDVRGNNQPQHF.

This chain connects TRBV10-3 to TRBJ1-6; 7 positions match TRBD1. The germline CDR1 and CDR2 sequences are ENHRY and SYGVKD. V was pared by 3 bases and J by 6 bases, with 2 bases of the junction left unmatched. The CDR3 extends over 14 amino acids. CDR3: CAISDRDSNSPLHF. The CDR3 region has the DNA TGTGCCATCAGTGACCGGGACAGTAATTCACCCCTCCACTTT.